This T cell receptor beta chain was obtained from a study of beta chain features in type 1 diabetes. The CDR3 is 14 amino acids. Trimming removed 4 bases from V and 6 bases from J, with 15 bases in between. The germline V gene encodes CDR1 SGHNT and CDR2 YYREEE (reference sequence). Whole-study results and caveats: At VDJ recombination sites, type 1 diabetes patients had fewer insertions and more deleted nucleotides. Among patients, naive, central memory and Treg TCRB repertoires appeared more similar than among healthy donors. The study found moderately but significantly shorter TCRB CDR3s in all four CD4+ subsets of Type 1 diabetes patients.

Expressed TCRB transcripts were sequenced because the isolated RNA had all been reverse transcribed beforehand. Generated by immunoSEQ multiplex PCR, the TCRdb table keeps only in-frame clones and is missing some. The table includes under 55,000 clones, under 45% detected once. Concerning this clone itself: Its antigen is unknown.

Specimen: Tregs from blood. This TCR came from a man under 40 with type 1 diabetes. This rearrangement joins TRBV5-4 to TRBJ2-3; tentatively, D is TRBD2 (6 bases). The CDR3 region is CASSPGIREDTQYF. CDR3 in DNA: TGTGCCAGCAGCCCGGGTATTCGGGAGGATACGCAGTATTTT. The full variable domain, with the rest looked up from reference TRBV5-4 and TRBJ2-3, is ETGVTQSPTHLIKTRGQQVTLRCSSQSGHNTVSWYQQALGQGPQFIFQYYREEENGRGNFPPRFSGLQFPNYSSELNVNALELDDSALYLCASSPGIREDTQYFGPGTRLTVL.